This T cell receptor (beta chain) was captured in a study of shared clonotypes between healthy human individuals. Data came from immunoSEQ multiplex PCR; TCRdb stores just in-frame clones and leaves some out. The data hold approximately 1,000,000 clones, with around 78% observed a single time. This clone was counted only a few times. Other DNA sequences in this specimen translate into the identical CDR3. This CDR3 spans 13 amino acids. In germline, CDR1 is LNHDA, CDR2 SQIVND (reference sequence). Trimming removed 3 bases at V and 5 bases at J, with 7 bases between. Input material: memory CD4+ T cells from PBMCs. Sample subset: CD45RA-negative fraction. This clonotype was obtained from a man younger than 35 in good health. Some clones in this sample may be carry-over from other donors' samples. The chain is built from TRBV19 and TRBJ2-2; no firm D call. The CDR3 here is CASSIGRTGELFF. CDR3 nucleotides: TGTGCCAGTAGTATTGGGCGGACCGGGGAGCTGTTTTTT.